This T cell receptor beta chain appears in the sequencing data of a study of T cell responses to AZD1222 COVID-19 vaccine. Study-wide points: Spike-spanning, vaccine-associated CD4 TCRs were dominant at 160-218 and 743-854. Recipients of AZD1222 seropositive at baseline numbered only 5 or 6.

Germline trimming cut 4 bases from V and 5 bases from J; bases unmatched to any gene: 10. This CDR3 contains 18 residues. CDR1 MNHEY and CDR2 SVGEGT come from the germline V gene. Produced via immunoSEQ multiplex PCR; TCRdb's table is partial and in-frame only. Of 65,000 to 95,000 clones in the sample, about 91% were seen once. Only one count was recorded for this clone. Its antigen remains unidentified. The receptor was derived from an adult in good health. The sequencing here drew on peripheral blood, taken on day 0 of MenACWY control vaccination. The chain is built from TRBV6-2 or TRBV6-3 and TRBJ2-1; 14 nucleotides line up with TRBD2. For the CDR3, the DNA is TGTGCCAGCAGTTCCTACGTGGGACTAGCGGGAGTGGACAATGAGCAGTTCTTC. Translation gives CASSSYVGLAGVDNEQFF.